What follows is one TCR beta chain and its context. The data stem from a study of OX40 agonist ivuxolimab in advanced cancers. Study at large: The dose-escalation cohort was approximately 84% male, with a mean age of 60 years, ranging about 23 to 80.

Anyone with autoimmune disease history or systemic immunosuppression was excluded. Between the trimmed V and J ends, which lost 1 base and 5 bases, there was a span of 14 bases. Germline CDR1 reads LGHNA; CDR2 reads YSLEER. This CDR3 has 16 amino acids. Produced via immunoSEQ multiplex PCR; TCRdb's table is partial and in-frame only. The sample lists about 28,000 clones; 80% to 90% were seen once. The source is an adult with an advanced solid tumor such as melanoma, head and neck, liver or kidney cancer. The material was CD4+ or CD8+ T cells sorted from blood, obtained in a trial of the OX40 agonist ivuxolimab. The gene calls are TRBV4-3 and TRBJ2-2; D unclear. This chain's CDR3 is CASSQAIAGRTGELFF. In DNA form, the CDR3 reads TGCGCCAGCAGCCAAGCAATAGCTGGGCGGACCGGGGAGCTGTTTTTT.